One sample yielded the 23 T cell receptor beta chains listed below, sequenced in a study of cytomegalovirus exposure and HLA in healthy donors. This PCR relied on a set of 60 Vbeta primers and 13 Jbeta primers. Data came from immunoSEQ multiplex PCR; TCRdb stores just in-frame clones and leaves some out. Among some 110,000 clones, over 60% were seen once, and the ten largest hold about 4.5%. The specimen sequenced was PBMCs. The receptors derive from a man younger than 40 in good health and CMV-seropositive.

This clone was recorded once. The rearrangement links TRBV29-1 to TRBJ2-2; 14 nucleotides align to TRBD2. The CDR3 loop spans 17 amino acids. The germline V gene encodes CDR1 SQVTM and CDR2 ANQGSEA. With 3 bases clipped from V and 3 bases from J, the junction kept 6 bases outside the gene matches. CDR3 amino acids: CSVETSGRDGDTGELFF. The CDR3 coding sequence is TGCAGCGTTGAGACTAGCGGGAGGGACGGTGACACCGGGGAGCTGTTTTTT.

The chain is built from TRBV28 and TRBJ1-4, with a possible D match to TRBD1 (6 bases). Germline loops: CDR1 MDHEN, CDR2 SYDVKM. V lost 7 bases to trimming and J lost 7 bases, with 19 bases between them. This CDR3 is 15 amino acids long. The CDR3 nucleotides are TGTGCCAGCACTACCGGGGGGGCAGGTGGTGAAAAACTGTTTTTT. This encodes CASTTGGAGGEKLFF.

This chain links TRBV5-1 with TRBJ1-2; 11 bases agree with TRBD1. V lost 3 bases and J lost 3; bases outside the gene matches: 7. Germline V lookup: CDR1 SGHRS, CDR2 YFSETQ. This CDR3 contains 16 residues. CDR3 sequence reads: CASSWSGQGAYYGYTF. In DNA form, the CDR3 reads TGCGCCAGCAGCTGGTCTGGACAGGGGGCTTACTATGGCTACACCTTC.

The genes are TRBV7-9 and TRBJ2-2; D is unclear. CDR1 and CDR2 from the germline V gene are SEHNR and FQNEAQ (reference sequence). This CDR3 comprises 16 residues. The ends were cut back, 2 bases at V and 4 bases at J, with 14 bases in the middle. CDR3 DNA: TGTGCCAGCAGCTTAACCAGGATGCTTAGCACCGGGGAGCTGTTTTTT. Its protein is CASSLTRMLSTGELFF.

This clone appeared a single time. The chain couples TRBV18 to TRBJ2-2; D gene unclear. Germline CDR1 is KGHSH and CDR2 is LQKENI. V lost 0 bases, J lost 5 bases, and 7 bases lay in between. This CDR3 is 14 amino acids long. The CDR3 region has the DNA TGTGCCAGCTCACCACCGAGTGTGACCGGGGAGCTGTTTTTT. It yields the protein CASSPPSVTGELFF.

The chain joins TRBV30 to TRBJ2-2; TRBD2 matches at 9 bases. Germline CDR1 and CDR2: GTSNPN and SVGIG (reference sequence). Trimming at V came to 5 bases and at J to 5 bases, leaving 12 bases not matched to a gene. The CDR3 has 16 residues. The CDR3 nucleotides are TGTGCCTGGGAAGGGCGGGAGGGCCGGAGGACCGGGGAGCTGTTTTTT. This gives the protein CAWEGREGRRTGELFF.

V is TRBV7-3 and J is TRBJ2-5; 14 bases are shared with TRBD2. Germline CDR1 is SGHTA and CDR2 is FQGTGA. V shed 4 bases and J 5 bases; nucleotides not matched to a gene: 9. The CDR3 consists of 17 residues. CDR3 DNA sequence: TGTGCCAGCAGCTACGGGACTAGCGGGAGTGGTGGGGAGACCCAGTACTTC. It specifies CASSYGTSGSGGETQYF.

This chain links TRBV7-3 with TRBJ2-1; TRBD1 matches 10 bases. Looked up from germline, CDR1 is SGHTA and CDR2 is FQGTGA. This CDR3 spans 17 amino acids. V lost 4 bases to trimming and J lost 6 bases; unmatched junction nucleotides: 12. CDR3 region: CASSSLPGQGSGNEQFF. The CDR3 bases are TGTGCCAGCAGCTCACTCCCGGGACAGGGGTCTGGCAATGAGCAGTTCTTC.

This rearrangement joins TRBV5-1 to TRBJ1-1, with D maybe TRBD1 (6 bases). Trimming shortened V by 5 bases and J by 0 bases, and 26 bases separated the two germline ends. Germline CDR1 reads SGHRS; CDR2 reads YFSETQ. The CDR3 consists of 19 residues. This CDR3 is CASSGGAGLPPGMNTEAFF. The CDR3 DNA reads TGCGCCAGCAGTGGGGGGGCCGGACTCCCGCCCGGAATGAACACTGAAGCTTTCTTT.

Comments on this clone: Compared with germline, one end of the junction differs, possibly owing to a read error. The chain recombines TRBV6-6 with TRBJ2-1; the match to TRBD1 covers 8 bases. The CDR3 length is 16 residues. From germline, CDR1 is MNHNY and CDR2 SVGAGI (reference sequence). This CDR3 is CASSSLGQAEGNERFF. CDR3 nucleotide sequence: TGTGCCAGCAGTTCCCTGGGACAGGCAGAGGGCAATGAGCGGTTCTTC.

Here the CDR3 reads CASSFRHAGTEAFF. CDR3 DNA sequence: TGTGCCAGCAGCTTTCGACATGCGGGCACTGAAGCTTTCTTT. This chain uses TRBV5-5 with TRBJ1-1, with unresolved D. Trimming pared 2 bases from V and 4 bases from J, leaving 12 bases between. The CDR3 totals 14 residues. The germline gives CDR1 SGHKS, CDR2 YYEKEE (reference sequence). The complete variable domain, with remaining parts taken from reference TRBV5-5 and TRBJ1-1, reads DAGVTQSPTHLIKTRGQQVTLRCSPISGHKSVSWYQQVLGQGPQFIFQYYEKEERGRGNFPDRFSARQFPNYSSELNVNALLLGDSALYLCASSFRHAGTEAFFGQGTRLTVV.

The table lists this clone with a few counts. The J gene is TRBJ2-1, the V gene TRBV11-3; 8 positions match TRBD2. The CDR3 has 15 amino acids. V shed 4 bases and J 4 bases; nucleotides not matched to a gene: 6. CDR1 is SGHNT and CDR2 is YENEEA in the germline V gene. DNA of the CDR3: TGTGCCAGCAGCTCCGTACGGGAGGGGTACAATGAGCAGTTCTTC. Translated: CASSSVREGYNEQFF.

The V call is TRBV4-2, the J call TRBJ2-5; TRBD1 is a possible D gene (6 bases). The germline gives CDR1 LGHNA, CDR2 YNFKEQ. V was clipped by 6 bases and J by 4 bases, with 12 bases between them. The CDR3 is made up of 13 amino acids. CDR3 in amino acids: CASSNGQRETQYF. CDR3 coding DNA: TGTGCCAGCAGTAACGGACAGCGAGAGACCCAGTACTTC.

This clone came up a few times. The chain employs TRBV7-3 and TRBJ1-5; unclear D gene. The CDR3 extends over 13 amino acids. Trimming pared 3 bases from V and 2 bases from J, leaving 5 bases between. CDR1 and CDR2 (germline): SGHTA, FQGTGA. The CDR3 sequence is CASSLACNQPQHF. CDR3 bases: TGTGCCAGCAGCTTGGCTTGCAATCAGCCCCAGCATTTT.

The chain joins TRBV11-2 to TRBJ2-2; no definite D call. The CDR3 has 13 amino acids. Germline V lookup: CDR1 SGHAT, CDR2 FQNNGV. V lost 4 bases, J lost 2 bases, and 5 bases lay in between. Here the CDR3 reads CASSSLNTGELFF. CDR3 sequence (DNA): TGTGCCAGCAGCTCCCTAAACACCGGGGAGCTGTTTTTT.

J is TRBJ1-2 and V is TRBV4-2; 9 bases line up with TRBD1. The CDR3 has 17 amino acids. In germline, CDR1 is LGHNA, CDR2 YNFKEQ. J gave up 5 bases and V 1 base, and 11 bases lay outside the gene matches. The DNA of the CDR3 is TGTGCCAGCAGCCAAGTTTCGGGACAGGGAGCTGGGTATGGCTACACCTTC. Its protein product is CASSQVSGQGAGYGYTF.

This clone has just one count. The chain combines TRBV6-5 with TRBJ1-4; the match to TRBD1 covers 9 bases. With V trimmed by 0 bases and J by 6 bases, 2 bases remained unmatched. CDR1 is MNHEY, CDR2 SVGAGI, per germline. CDR3 length: 15 residues. The CDR3 bases are TGTGCCAGCAGTTACTCGGGACAGGGAGATGAAAAACTGTTTTTT. This codes for CASSYSGQGDEKLFF.

The gene calls are TRBV6-1 and TRBJ1-2; D remains unclear. Trimming pared 4 bases from V and 0 bases from J, leaving 12 bases between. Per germline, CDR1 MNHNS and CDR2 SASEGT. The CDR3 has 15 residues. Written as DNA, the CDR3 is TGTGCCAGCAGTGTTAACACCAGAACTAACTATGGCTACACCTTC. Its protein product is CASSVNTRTNYGYTF.

The chain recombines TRBV5-6 with TRBJ1-5, with 7 bases aligning to TRBD1. This CDR3 spans 16 amino acids. Germline loops: CDR1 SGHDT, CDR2 YYEEEE. V lost 4 bases, J lost 0 bases, and 7 bases stayed unmatched. The chain's CDR3 is CASSPTGVYSNQPQHF. CDR3 nucleotides: TGTGCCAGCAGCCCCACAGGGGTCTATAGCAATCAGCCCCAGCATTTT.

This clone is a singleton in its sample. The chain joins TRBV21-1 to TRBJ2-1; TRBD2 is the table's D call, not checked against the DNA. TRBV21-1 is classified as a pseudogene. This CDR3 has 15 residues. In nucleotides, the CDR3 is TGTGCCAGCACCTATAGCGGGGGCTCCTACAATGAGCAGTTCTTC. Protein product: CASTYSGGSYNEQFF.

V and J are TRBV15 and TRBJ2-7; TRBD2 is a possible D gene (5 bases). The CDR3 is 16 residues long. Germline V gives CDR1 LNHNV, CDR2 YYDKDF (reference sequence). The V end lost 2 bases, the J end lost 0 bases, and 14 bases lay between the germline ends. The CDR3 protein is CATSRPPSPRSYEQYF. Here the CDR3 DNA reads TGTGCCACCAGCAGACCTCCTAGCCCCCGCTCCTACGAGCAGTACTTC.

The rearrangement links TRBV25-1 to TRBJ2-6; TRBD1 aligns across 7 bases. The CDR3 is made up of 14 amino acids. Germline V CDR1 and CDR2: MGHDK, SYGVNS. V was clipped by 5 bases and J by 2 bases; unmatched bases: 0. CDR3 bases: TGTGCCAGCAGTCAGGGGGCTGGGGCCAACGTCCTGACTTTC. Translated, it gives CASSQGAGANVLTF.

The chain recombines TRBV2 with TRBJ1-2, with TRBD1 matching 8 bases. CDR3 length equals 14 residues. J was trimmed by 5 bases and V by 7 bases; bases with no gene match: 9. From germline, CDR1 is SNHLY and CDR2 FYNNEI. CDR3 sequence reads: CASIRDRQGYGYTF. The CDR3 nucleotides read TGTGCCAGCATCCGGGACAGGCAAGGTTATGGCTACACCTTC.